The TCR beta chain under discussion was sequenced for a study of vaccination effects on CD4 cells after COVID-19 (dated by TCRdb to the early 2020s). Notes on the research overall: To identify antigen-specific CD4+ T cell clonotypes by their expansion, the ViraFEST assay first stimulated PBMC with viral peptide pools and then applied TCR sequencing. Across the study, the median time from the second dose to post-vaccine sampling was 72 days (range 14 to 241). Each well held roughly 2 million PBMC cultured in IMDM containing about 5.4% human AB serum, 10 IU/ml IL-2 and gentamicin, along with 10 ug/ml peptides. SARS-CoV-2 spike-specific CD4+ TCR repertoires were compared before and after mRNA vaccination in COVID-19 convalescent patients and in infection-naive vaccine recipients. Altogether, approximately 10 COVID-19 convalescent patients and several SARS-CoV-2-naive healthy vaccine recipients made up the full study. The Oncomine TCR Beta short-read assay on an Illumina iSeq 100 was used to sequence cultures from other donors in the study. General study outcomes and caveats: Both infection-induced and vaccine-induced clones contracted markedly at late post-vaccination timepoints, which is consistent with waning T cell responses. In healthy vaccine recipients, vaccine-induced clones were almost all SARS-CoV-2 mono-reactive, with only 1 of 255 cross-reactive with common cold coronaviruses. Only a small number of convalescent patients were included, and no early post-infection timepoints were available, which limited the study.

After 10 days of culture, CD4+ T cells were isolated with the EasySep CD4+ T cell isolation kit. Participants received two doses of either the BNT162b2 or the mRNA-1273 mRNA SARS-CoV-2 vaccine. Negative nucleocapsid antibody results before and after vaccination confirmed that the healthy vaccine recipients had no prior SARS-CoV-2 infection. On days 3 and 7, half of the culture medium was replaced with fresh IL-2-containing medium. Unless noted otherwise, every peptide stimulation condition was cultured in triplicate wells. PBMC were separated from whole blood using Ficoll-Paque Plus gradient centrifugation and were then either cryopreserved at -140C or used fresh. The QIAamp micro DNA kit was used to extract genomic DNA from the cultured CD4+ T cells. The germline V gene (reference sequence) yields LNHDA for CDR1 and SQIVND for CDR2. CDR3 length: 17 amino acids, cysteine to phenylalanine. The DNA shown is the 51-base CDR3, in frame from base 1. The germline ends are 20 bases apart after V is trimmed by 2 bases and J by 6 bases.

The library was prepared using the immunoSEQ multiplex PCR assay. TCR beta CDR3 sequencing was performed on DNA from the cultured, isolated CD4+ T cells. The authors' pipeline ran thus. The analysis removed non-productive TCR sequences, trimmed reads to the CDR3 region, and retained only CDR3s that were 7 or more amino acids long. The MANAFEST web app was used to pick out antigen-specific clonotypes by comparing their expansion in peptide wells with that in reference cultures. Positive clones required FDR<0.05 expansion versus reference and all other wells, odds ratio above 5, and frequency above 0.1% in two replicate wells. Clonotypes significantly expanded in SARS-CoV-2 spike wells and in at least one common cold coronavirus spike condition were defined as cross-reactive. Levenshtein distance calculated with the stringdist R package was used to assess CDR3 similarity, and unrooted trees were constructed with ape in R 3.6.1. Entries here come from immuneACCESS through TCRdb and include only in-frame sequences with V and J called. Some clones fail to appear in such tables; in the studies checked, an unresolved V gene covers under half of the shortfall, and the cause of the remainder is unknown. V, J and clone size reflect that table, while D and trimming were determined from the DNA. In all, the sample holds 25,000 to 35,000 clones, and around 70% of those were seen once. More than 12% of the sample is taken by the ten largest.

As to this clone: It has no known antigen specificity. No clone much larger than this one lies a single base away; base qualities are absent.

The chain links TRBV19 with TRBJ2-1; the D gene is possibly TRBD1 or TRBD2, with 5 bases matching each. The source is a human donor who received a COVID-19 vaccine. The starting material was CD4+ T cells from PBMCs cultured without peptide, obtained after COVID-19 vaccination. Here the CDR3 is given as CASSIMMTGTVTNEQFF. The nucleotides are TGTGCCAGTAGTATAATGATGACCGGGACGGTTACCAATGAGCAGTTCTTC.